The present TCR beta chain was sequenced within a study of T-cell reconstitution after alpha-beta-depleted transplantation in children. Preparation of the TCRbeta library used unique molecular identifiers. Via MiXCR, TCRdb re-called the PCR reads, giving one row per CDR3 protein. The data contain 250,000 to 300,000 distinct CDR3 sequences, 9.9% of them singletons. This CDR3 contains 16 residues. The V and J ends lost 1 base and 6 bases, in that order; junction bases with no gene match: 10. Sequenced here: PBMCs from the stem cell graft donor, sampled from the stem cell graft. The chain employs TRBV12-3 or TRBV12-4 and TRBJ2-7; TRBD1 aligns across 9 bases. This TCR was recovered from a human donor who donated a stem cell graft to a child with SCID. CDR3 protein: CASSLGDRGAAPEQYF. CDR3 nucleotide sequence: TGTGCCAGCAGTTTAGGCGACAGGGGGGCTGCCCCCGAGCAGTACTTC.